This T cell receptor (beta chain) derives from a study of blood T cell repertoires in COVID-19. Across the whole study: Samples of COVID-19 (acute and convalescent) were obtained from the United States, Italy and Spain. PBMCs, B-cell-depleted T cells, or T cells were the source of the cDNA or gDNA that made up the material.

With 6 bases removed from V and 5 bases from J, the gap between germline ends came to 14 bases. The CDR3 loop spans 15 amino acids. CDR1 and CDR2 (germline): SNHLY, FYNNEI. Original data processing: Amplification from reference gene primers served as the basis for estimated nucleated cell counts. The repertoire was sequenced with immunoSEQ multiplex PCR; TCRdb's copy has only in-frame clones and lacks some. The DNA gave D and trimming, while V, J and clone size come from that table. The table lists some 56,000 clones, 81% of them singletons. V is TRBV2 and J is TRBJ1-6, with a tentative D call TRBD1 (6 bases). What was sequenced was peripheral blood. The origin of this receptor is a woman of 80 years or more with active or convalescent COVID-19. As DNA, the CDR3 is TGTGCCAGCAGAACAGGGAGCGCTAATAATTCACCCCTCCACTTT. Its protein is CASRTGSANNSPLHF.